Below, 29 T cell receptor beta chains from the same sample are listed, as sequenced in a study of siplizumab effects on memory and regulatory T cells. Measured with immunoSEQ multiplex PCR; TCRdb has only the in-frame clones, and not every one. The sample has approximately 120,000 clones, 92% seen once. Sequenced sample: Tregs sorted from blood. Receptor source: a human donor in good health.

The chain has TRBV29-1 and TRBJ1-5; the D gene is possibly TRBD1 (6 bases). Germline lookup yields CDR1 SQVTM and CDR2 ANQGSEA. V lost 3 bases and J lost 1, with 10 bases in between. The length of the CDR3 is 14 residues. The DNA of the CDR3 is TGCAGCGTTGAGTTGGGGGCGAGCAATCAGCCCCAGCATTTT. Its protein is CSVELGASNQPQHF.

V and J are TRBV6-1 and TRBJ1-2; no reliable D call. V was clipped by 1 base and J by 4 bases, with 4 bases between them. The CDR3 length is 12 residues. Germline CDR1 MNHNS, CDR2 SASEGT. CDR3 nucleotide sequence: TGTGCCAGCAGTGAAGGTCCCTATGGCTACACCTTC. Translating it yields CASSEGPYGYTF.

This chain connects TRBV5-1 to TRBJ1-6; D is uncertain. The CDR3 runs 15 residues. Per germline, CDR1 SGHRS and CDR2 YFSETQ. Trimming took off 5 bases at V and 9 bases at J, with 18 bases between the two ends. The CDR3 sequence: CASSSSFNPGSPLHF. As DNA, the CDR3 is TGCGCCAGCAGTTCCTCCTTTAACCCGGGTTCACCCCTCCACTTT.

This chain links TRBV27 with TRBJ2-7; TRBD2 agrees at 9 bases. Germline-derived CDR1 and CDR2 are MNHEY and SMNVEV (reference sequence). The V gene end was trimmed by 6 bases and the J gene end by 6 bases; junction bases not matched to a gene: 18. The CDR3 has 17 residues. CDR3 DNA sequence: TGTGCCAGCAGGGGGGACCTTAGCGGGAGACCTCTCGGCGAGCAGTACTTC. It specifies CASRGDLSGRPLGEQYF.

The chain links TRBV7-9 to TRBJ1-1, with a weak D call TRBD1 (6 bases). This CDR3 region has 16 residues. The V end was cut by 5 bases, the J end by 4 bases, with 20 bases between. Germline V gene lookup returns CDR1 SEHNR and CDR2 FQNEAQ (reference sequence). CDR3 DNA sequence: TGTGCCAGCAGCCTTACCGGGACAAGCCCTTTCACTGAAGCTTTCTTT. Its protein product is CASSLTGTSPFTEAFF.

The genes are TRBV2 and TRBJ2-7; D uncertain. Trimming cost V 6 bases and J 0 bases, with 9 bases left between them. The CDR3 has 13 residues. Germline assignment: CDR1 SNHLY and CDR2 FYNNEI. CDR3 residues: CASRWQISYEQYF. CDR3 bases: TGTGCCAGCAGGTGGCAGATCTCCTACGAGCAGTACTTC.

J is TRBJ2-1 and V is TRBV10-3, with 9 bases aligning to TRBD2. Germline-derived CDR1 and CDR2 are ENHRY and SYGVKD. J lost 7 bases, V lost 6 bases, and 7 bases had no gene match. The CDR3 consists of 14 residues. This chain's CDR3 is CAIRLAGEGNEQFF. In nucleotides, the CDR3 is TGTGCCATCAGATTAGCGGGAGAGGGTAATGAGCAGTTCTTC.

The rearrangement joins TRBV6-4 to TRBJ1-1; no reliable D call. There are 13 residues in the CDR3. The germline CDR1 and CDR2 sequences are MRHNA and SNTAGT. V lost 4 bases to trimming and J lost 3 bases, with 9 bases between them. CDR3: CASSARIDTEAFF. For the CDR3, the DNA is TGTGCCAGCAGTGCTAGGATTGACACTGAAGCTTTCTTT.

The genes are TRBV15 and TRBJ1-2, with D hard to call. V shed 2 bases and J shed 7 bases, with 8 bases lying between them. Germline V gene lookup returns CDR1 LNHNV and CDR2 YYDKDF (reference sequence). The length of the CDR3 is 12 residues. The CDR3 coding sequence is TGTGCCACCAGCAGACGGACCGGTGGCTACACCTTC. Encoded protein: CATSRRTGGYTF. Variable domain in full (rest from reference TRBV15 and TRBJ1-2): DAMVIQNPRYQVTQFGKPVTLSCSQTLNHNVMYWYQQKSSQAPKLLFHYYDKDFNNEADTPDNFQSRRPNTSFCFLDIRSPGLGDTAMYLCATSRRTGGYTFGSGTRLTVV.

The V call is TRBV19, the J call TRBJ1-3, with 8 bases that match TRBD1. Germline CDR1 reads LNHDA; CDR2 reads SQIVND (reference sequence). The CDR3 has 15 residues. Trimming at V came to 5 bases and at J to 2 bases, leaving 5 bases not matched to a gene. CDR3 DNA: TGTGCCAGTAGTTGGACAGGGAAACCTGGAAACACCATATATTTT. It is translated as CASSWTGKPGNTIYF.

The CDR3 here is CASSTDREGQPQHF. The CDR3 coding sequence is TGTGCCAGTAGTACAGACAGAGAGGGGCAGCCCCAGCATTTT. The V and J genes are TRBV19 and TRBJ1-5; perhaps TRBD1 as D (5 bases). This CDR3 contains 14 residues. V lost 4 bases and J lost 7, with 14 bases in between. Germline V lookup: CDR1 LNHDA, CDR2 SQIVND (reference sequence).

The count of this clone is one. The chain uses TRBV2 and TRBJ2-3; D is unresolved. V was clipped by 2 bases and J by 0 bases, with 9 bases between them. This CDR3 has 15 amino acids. Germline V gives CDR1 SNHLY, CDR2 FYNNEI. The CDR3 nucleotides are TGTGCCAGCAGTGAACCGGGCGGTAGCACAGATACGCAGTATTTT. Translating gives CASSEPGGSTDTQYF.

This chain uses TRBV25-1 with TRBJ1-1; tentative D call: TRBD1 (5 bases). V was shortened by 8 bases and J by 5 bases, with 9 bases between the two germline ends. In germline, CDR1 is MGHDK, CDR2 SYGVNS. The CDR3 is 11 residues long. CDR3 residues: CASPGKTEAFF. The CDR3 DNA sequence: TGTGCCAGCCCAGGGAAAACTGAAGCTTTCTTT.

The rearrangement uses TRBV30 and TRBJ1-1; D might be TRBD1 (5 bases). V gave up 3 bases and J gave up 10 bases, with 15 bases separating them. The CDR3 is 12 amino acids. Germline lookup yields CDR1 GTSNPN and CDR2 SVGIG (reference sequence). CDR3 residues: CAWRFGARSAFF. The DNA for the CDR3 is TGTGCCTGGAGGTTCGGGGCCCGGTCAGCTTTCTTT.

This clone was found once. The rearrangement joins TRBV6-5 to TRBJ2-3; 11 positions agree with TRBD1. Losses at the gene ends were 6 bases for V and 9 bases for J; bases not matched to a gene: 11. Germline lookup yields CDR1 MNHEY and CDR2 SVGAGI. CDR3 length: 15 amino acids. CDR3 protein: CASRPGQGVKRTQYF. In DNA, the CDR3 is TGTGCCAGCAGGCCGGGACAGGGGGTAAAGCGGACGCAGTATTTT.

The chain employs TRBV10-3 and TRBJ1-6, with D unclear. The CDR3 runs 14 residues. Germline V gives CDR1 ENHRY, CDR2 SYGVKD. Trimming pared 10 bases from V and 5 bases from J, leaving 15 bases between. CDR3 amino acids: CATKPSFDNSPLHF. CDR3 nucleotide sequence: TGTGCCACCAAGCCGAGTTTCGATAATTCACCCCTCCACTTT.

This clone was seen only once. The chain employs TRBV10-3 and TRBJ1-5; the D gene is possibly TRBD1 (6 bases). Germline CDR1 reads ENHRY; CDR2 reads SYGVKD. The length of the CDR3 is 13 residues. Trimming left V 8 bases short and J 4 bases short, with 12 bases between. The DNA for the CDR3 is TGTGCCATCGGAGGGGGGGATAATCAGCCCCAGCATTTT. Residues: CAIGGGDNQPQHF.

The rearrangement uses TRBV18 and TRBJ2-5, with a weak D call TRBD2 (7 bases). V dropped 2 bases and J dropped 4 bases, with 11 bases sitting between them. The CDR3 totals 14 residues. Germline loops: CDR1 KGHSH, CDR2 LQKENI. CDR3 bases: TGTGCCAGCTCACCAACGAGGGGGGGAGAGACCCAGTACTTC. Its protein product is CASSPTRGGETQYF.

This rearrangement joins TRBV5-4 to TRBJ2-2; 9 positions agree with TRBD2. This CDR3 has 17 residues. The ends lost 4 bases at V and 2 bases at J; junction bases unmatched: 9. Germline lookup yields CDR1 SGHNT and CDR2 YYREEE (reference sequence). The CDR3: CASSPRTSGRNTGELFF. CDR3 DNA: TGTGCCAGCAGCCCTAGAACTAGCGGGCGAAACACCGGGGAGCTGTTTTTT.

This chain links TRBV29-1 with TRBJ1-1, with a possible D match to TRBD1 (5 bases). This CDR3 has 13 residues. Trimming stripped 5 bases from V and 11 bases from J, with 21 bases between. Germline V CDR1 and CDR2: SQVTM, ANQGSEA. CDR3 in amino acids: CSVHRDSNTGAFF. The CDR3 DNA follows: TGCAGCGTTCACCGGGACTCCAACACGGGGGCTTTCTTT. Variable domain in full (rest from reference TRBV29-1 and TRBJ1-1): SAVISQKPSRDICQRGTSLTIQCQVDSQVTMMFWYRQQPGQSLTLIATANQGSEATYESGFVIDKFPISRPNLTFSTLTVSNMSPEDSSIYLCSVHRDSNTGAFFGQGTRLTVV.

J is TRBJ1-5 and V is TRBV6-1; TRBD1 agrees at 7 bases. V trimming: 3 bases; J trimming: 2 bases; junction bases outside the gene matches: 10. CDR3 size: 17 residues. Germline V CDR1 and CDR2: MNHNS, SASEGT. CDR3 sequence: CASSEPTGRGGNQPQHF. The CDR3 DNA is TGTGCCAGCAGTGAGCCGACAGGGCGAGGAGGCAATCAGCCCCAGCATTTT.

The chain has TRBV27 and TRBJ2-7; 10 nucleotides match TRBD1. Per the germline V gene, CDR1 is MNHEY and CDR2 is SMNVEV (reference sequence). The CDR3 has 17 residues. The ends lost 3 bases at V and 4 bases at J; junction bases unmatched: 12. The CDR3 loop is CASSLRTGTGVRYEQYF. The CDR3 DNA sequence: TGTGCCAGCAGTTTGCGAACCGGGACAGGGGTTAGGTACGAGCAGTACTTC.

This chain links TRBV18 with TRBJ1-2; the match to TRBD1 covers 7 bases. Germline CDR1 KGHSH, CDR2 LQKENI. This CDR3 region has 16 residues. The trim removed 1 base at V and 0 bases at J, leaving 5 bases unmatched. Here the CDR3 reads CASSPRSGQTNYGYTF. For the CDR3, the DNA is TGTGCCAGCTCACCACGGTCGGGACAGACTAACTATGGCTACACCTTC.

The chain has TRBV27 and TRBJ2-1; D is unclear. The CDR3 sequence is 12 residues long. Germline loops: CDR1 MNHEY, CDR2 SMNVEV (reference sequence). V was shortened by 2 bases and J by 4 bases, with 3 bases between the two germline ends. The CDR3 protein is CASSLRYNEQFF. DNA of the CDR3: TGTGCCAGCAGTTTAAGGTACAATGAGCAGTTCTTC.

This rearrangement joins TRBV6-5 to TRBJ2-3, with no clear D. CDR1 MNHEY and CDR2 SVGAGI come from the germline V gene. This CDR3 spans 14 amino acids. V lost 2 bases and J 3 bases, leaving 9 bases between the germline ends. DNA of the CDR3: TGTGCCAGCAGTTACCATTTGGAAACAGATACGCAGTATTTT. Protein product: CASSYHLETDTQYF.

J is TRBJ2-3 and V is TRBV27; the match to TRBD1 covers 7 bases. The CDR3 is 15 residues long. Trimming cost V 3 bases and J 2 bases; bases outside gene matches: 5. Looked up from germline, CDR1 is MNHEY and CDR2 is SMNVEV (reference sequence). CDR3 amino acids: CASSLRTGYTDTQYF. CDR3 DNA: TGTGCCAGCAGTTTGAGGACAGGTTACACAGATACGCAGTATTTT.

V gene TRBV5-1 combines with J gene TRBJ1-3; no clear D gene. V gave up 0 bases and J gave up 3 bases, with 10 bases separating them. The CDR3 length is 15 residues. The germline CDR1 and CDR2 sequences are SGHRS and YFSETQ. In DNA, the CDR3 is TGCGCCAGCAGCTTGGGCGGACGGGGTGGAAACACCATATATTTT. Its protein is CASSLGGRGGNTIYF.

The chain uses TRBV25-1 and TRBJ1-2; 7 bases agree with TRBD1. The germline V gene has CDR1 MGHDK and CDR2 SYGVNS. J lost 6 bases, V lost 4 bases, and 5 bases had no gene match. The CDR3 runs to 13 residues. The CDR3 DNA sequence: TGTGCCAGCAGTGTTGGGACAGTCCATGGCTACACCTTC. Its protein product is CASSVGTVHGYTF.

The chain joins TRBV9 to TRBJ2-5; 7 nucleotides agree with TRBD2. With 4 bases clipped from V and 5 bases from J, the junction kept 11 bases outside the gene matches. The CDR3 has 15 amino acids. Germline V CDR1 and CDR2: SGDLS, YYNGEE. The CDR3 DNA sequence: TGTGCCAGCAGCCCCTGGGGGGGGGACGCGGAGACCCAGTACTTC. It translates to CASSPWGGDAETQYF.